These 3 T cell receptor beta chains originate from one sample sequenced in a study of Graves' ophthalmopathy and Graves' hyperthyroidism. Investigators amplified TCR beta CDR3 regions from RNA transcripts. The first round was an RT-PCR with HTBI primers, and the second round was a multiplex PCR. TCRdb re-derived calls from the multiplex PCR reads in MiXCR, one entry per CDR3 protein. The repertoire consists of around 1.1 million distinct CDR3 sequences, with 35% to 40% occurring once and the leading ten covering approximately 10%. Material for sequencing was peripheral blood or thyroid tissue (not recorded which). All receptors derive from an adult man with Graves' hyperthyroidism.

This chain links TRBV29-1 with TRBJ1-1; TRBD1 matches at 8 bases. Germline CDR1 is SQVTM and CDR2 is ANQGSEA. Trimming at V came to 6 bases and at J to 4 bases, leaving 10 bases not matched to a gene. The CDR3 has 14 residues. In nucleotides, the CDR3 is TGCAGCGTCATGGACAGGGTGTTAGGCACTGAAGCTTTCTTT. Translation: CSVMDRVLGTEAFF.

The chain carries TRBV12-3 or TRBV12-4 and TRBJ1-1, with D unclear. The CDR3 is 12 amino acids. Trimming removed 0 bases at V and 9 bases at J, with 8 bases between. The CDR3 loop is CASSLAAAKAFF. The CDR3 bases are TGTGCCAGCAGTTTAGCGGCAGCCAAAGCTTTCTTT.

The rearrangement links TRBV28 to TRBJ2-6; possible D gene TRBD1, 5 bases. The germline V and J ends were trimmed by 7 bases and 4 bases, with 14 bases remaining between them. The CDR3 extends over 15 amino acids. Germline V lookup: CDR1 MDHEN, CDR2 SYDVKM. Here the CDR3 DNA reads TGTGCCAGCATCTCCGCAGGGTCCGGGGCCAACGTCCTGACTTTC. As protein: CASISAGSGANVLTF.